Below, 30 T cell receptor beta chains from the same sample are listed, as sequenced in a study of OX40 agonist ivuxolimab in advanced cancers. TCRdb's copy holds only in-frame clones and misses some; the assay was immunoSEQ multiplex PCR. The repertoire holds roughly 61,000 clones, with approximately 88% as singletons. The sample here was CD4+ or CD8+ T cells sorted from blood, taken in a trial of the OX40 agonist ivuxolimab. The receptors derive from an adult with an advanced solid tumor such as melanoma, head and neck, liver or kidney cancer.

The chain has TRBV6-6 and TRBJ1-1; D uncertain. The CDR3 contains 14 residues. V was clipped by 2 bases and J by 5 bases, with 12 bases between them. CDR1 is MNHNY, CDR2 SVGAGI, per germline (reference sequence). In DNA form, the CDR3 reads TGTGCCAGCAGTTACCCGGCGGGGTTAACTGAAGCTTTCTTT. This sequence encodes CASSYPAGLTEAFF.

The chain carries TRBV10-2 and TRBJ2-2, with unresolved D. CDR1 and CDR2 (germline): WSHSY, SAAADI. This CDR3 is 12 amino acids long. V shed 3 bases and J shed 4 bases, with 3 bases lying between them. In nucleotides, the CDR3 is TGCGCCAGCAGTGACGGCACCGGGGAGCTGTTTTTT. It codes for CASSDGTGELFF.

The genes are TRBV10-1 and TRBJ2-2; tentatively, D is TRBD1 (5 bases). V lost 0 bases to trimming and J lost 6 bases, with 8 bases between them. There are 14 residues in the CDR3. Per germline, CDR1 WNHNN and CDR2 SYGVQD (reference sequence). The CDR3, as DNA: TGCGCCAGCAGTGAGTCAGGGGTCCCCGGGGAGCTGTTTTTT. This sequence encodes CASSESGVPGELFF.

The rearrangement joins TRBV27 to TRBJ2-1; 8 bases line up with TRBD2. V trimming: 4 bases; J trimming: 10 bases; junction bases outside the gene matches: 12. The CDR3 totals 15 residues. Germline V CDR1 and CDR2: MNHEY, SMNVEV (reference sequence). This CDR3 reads CASSSPGLGREEQFF. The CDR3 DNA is TGTGCCAGCAGTTCCCCGGGACTAGGGAGGGAGGAGCAGTTCTTC.

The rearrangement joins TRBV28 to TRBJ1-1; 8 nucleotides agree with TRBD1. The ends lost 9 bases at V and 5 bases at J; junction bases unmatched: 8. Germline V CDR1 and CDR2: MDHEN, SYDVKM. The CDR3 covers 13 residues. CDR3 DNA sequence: TGTGCCAGTACGCGACAGGGGTATACTGAAGCTTTCTTT. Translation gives CASTRQGYTEAFF.

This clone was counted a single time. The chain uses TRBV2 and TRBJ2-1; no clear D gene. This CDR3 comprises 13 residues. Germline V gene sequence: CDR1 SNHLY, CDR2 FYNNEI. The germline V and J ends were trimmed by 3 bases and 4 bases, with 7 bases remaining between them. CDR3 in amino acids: CASSELMYNEQFF. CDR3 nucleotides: TGTGCCAGCAGTGAGTTGATGTACAATGAGCAGTTCTTC.

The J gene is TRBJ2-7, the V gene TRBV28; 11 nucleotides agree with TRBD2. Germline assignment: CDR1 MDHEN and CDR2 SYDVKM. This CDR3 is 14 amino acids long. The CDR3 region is CASGLAALAYEQYF. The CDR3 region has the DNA TGTGCTTCGGGACTAGCGGCCCTAGCCTACGAGCAGTACTTC.

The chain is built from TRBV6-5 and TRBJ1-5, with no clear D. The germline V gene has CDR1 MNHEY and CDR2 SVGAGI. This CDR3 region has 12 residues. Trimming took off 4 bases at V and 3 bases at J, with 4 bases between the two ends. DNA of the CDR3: TGTGCCAGCAGTTCGTACAATCAGCCCCAGCATTTT. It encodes CASSSYNQPQHF.

This CDR3 reads CASAGAGLSYEQYF. The DNA for the CDR3 is TGTGCCTCCGCCGGAGCGGGGCTCTCCTACGAGCAGTACTTC. The chain has TRBV30 and TRBJ2-7; TRBD2 matches 7 bases. Trimming cost V 7 bases and J 0 bases; bases outside gene matches: 9. The germline V gene encodes CDR1 GTSNPN and CDR2 SVGIG (reference sequence). CDR3 size: 14 residues.

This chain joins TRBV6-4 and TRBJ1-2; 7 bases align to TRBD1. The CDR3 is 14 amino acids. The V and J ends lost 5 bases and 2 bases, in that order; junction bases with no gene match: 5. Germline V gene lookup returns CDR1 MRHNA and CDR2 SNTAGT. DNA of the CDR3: TGTGCCAGCAGTCCCGACAGGGTAAACTATGGCTACACCTTC. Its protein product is CASSPDRVNYGYTF.

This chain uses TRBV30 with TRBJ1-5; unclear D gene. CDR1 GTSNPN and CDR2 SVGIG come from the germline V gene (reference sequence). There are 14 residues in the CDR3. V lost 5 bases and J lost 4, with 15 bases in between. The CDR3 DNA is TGTGCCTGGGGGGAAGAGGGCAGGAATCAGCCCCAGCATTTT. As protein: CAWGEEGRNQPQHF.

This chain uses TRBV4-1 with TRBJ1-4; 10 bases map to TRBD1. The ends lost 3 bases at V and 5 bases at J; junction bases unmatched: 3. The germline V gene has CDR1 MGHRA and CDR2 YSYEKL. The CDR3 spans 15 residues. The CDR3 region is CASSQGDRGNEKLFF. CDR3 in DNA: TGCGCCAGCAGCCAGGGGGACAGGGGAAATGAAAAACTGTTTTTT.

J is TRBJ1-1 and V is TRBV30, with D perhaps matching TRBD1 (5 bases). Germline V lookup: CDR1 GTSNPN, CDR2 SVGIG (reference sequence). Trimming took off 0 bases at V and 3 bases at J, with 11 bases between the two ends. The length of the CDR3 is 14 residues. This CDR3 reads CAWSVRRVDTEAFF. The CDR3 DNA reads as TGTGCCTGGAGTGTCCGCAGGGTGGACACTGAAGCTTTCTTT.

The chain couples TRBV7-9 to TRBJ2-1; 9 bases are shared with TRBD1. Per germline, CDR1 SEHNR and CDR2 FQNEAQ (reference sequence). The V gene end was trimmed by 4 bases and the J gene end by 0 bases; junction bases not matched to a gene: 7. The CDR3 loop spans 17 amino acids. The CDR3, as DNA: TGTGCCAGCAGCTCAAAGGGACAGGGTGGCTCCTACAATGAGCAGTTCTTC. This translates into CASSSKGQGGSYNEQFF.

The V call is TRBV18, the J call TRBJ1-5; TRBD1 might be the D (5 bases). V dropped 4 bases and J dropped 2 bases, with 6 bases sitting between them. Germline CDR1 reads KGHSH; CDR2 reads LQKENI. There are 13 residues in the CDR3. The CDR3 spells CASSRGGNQPQHF. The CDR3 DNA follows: TGTGCCAGCTCACGAGGGGGCAATCAGCCCCAGCATTTT.

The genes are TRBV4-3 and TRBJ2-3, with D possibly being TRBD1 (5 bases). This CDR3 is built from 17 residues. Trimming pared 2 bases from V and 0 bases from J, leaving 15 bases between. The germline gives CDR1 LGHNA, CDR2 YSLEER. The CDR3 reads CASSQSPRTPSTDTQYF. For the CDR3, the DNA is TGCGCCAGCAGCCAATCCCCCCGGACACCTAGCACAGATACGCAGTATTTT.

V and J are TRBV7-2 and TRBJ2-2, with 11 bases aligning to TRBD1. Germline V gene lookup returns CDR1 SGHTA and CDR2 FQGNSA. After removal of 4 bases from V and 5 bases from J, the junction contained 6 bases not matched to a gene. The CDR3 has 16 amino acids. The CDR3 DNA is TGTGCCAGCAGCTCTCGGGACAGGGGGAAAACCGGGGAGCTGTTTTTT. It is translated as CASSSRDRGKTGELFF.

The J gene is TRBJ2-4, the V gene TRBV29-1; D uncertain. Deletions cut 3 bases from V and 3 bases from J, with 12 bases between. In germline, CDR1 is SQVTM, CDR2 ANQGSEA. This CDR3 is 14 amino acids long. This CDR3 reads CSVETGLGKNIQYF. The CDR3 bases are TGCAGCGTTGAGACCGGGCTTGGCAAAAACATTCAGTACTTC.

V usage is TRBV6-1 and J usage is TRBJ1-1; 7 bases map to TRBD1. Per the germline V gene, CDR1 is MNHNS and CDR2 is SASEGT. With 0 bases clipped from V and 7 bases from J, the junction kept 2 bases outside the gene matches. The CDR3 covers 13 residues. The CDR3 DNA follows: TGTGCCAGCAGTGAAGCAGGGGGCCTTGAAGCTTTCTTT. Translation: CASSEAGGLEAFF.

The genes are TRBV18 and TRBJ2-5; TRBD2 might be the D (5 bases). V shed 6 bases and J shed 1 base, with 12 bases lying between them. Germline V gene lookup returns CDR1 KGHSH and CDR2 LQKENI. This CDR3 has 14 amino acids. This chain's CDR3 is CASSLGLFQETQYF. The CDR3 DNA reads TGTGCCAGCTCTCTAGGACTTTTCCAAGAGACCCAGTACTTC.

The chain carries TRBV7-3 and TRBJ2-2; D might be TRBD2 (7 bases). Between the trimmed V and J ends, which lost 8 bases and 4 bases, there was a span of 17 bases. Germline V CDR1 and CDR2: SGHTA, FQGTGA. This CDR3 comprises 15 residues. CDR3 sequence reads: CASHGGRSSTGELFF. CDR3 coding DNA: TGTGCCAGCCACGGGGGGCGTTCGTCCACCGGGGAGCTGTTTTTT.

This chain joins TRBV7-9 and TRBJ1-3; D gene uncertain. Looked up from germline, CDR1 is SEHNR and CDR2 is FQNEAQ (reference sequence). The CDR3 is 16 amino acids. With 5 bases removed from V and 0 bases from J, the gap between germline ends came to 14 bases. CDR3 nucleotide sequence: TGTGCCAGCAGCCCACCGGGAGCTGCCTCTGGAAACACCATATATTTT. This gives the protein CASSPPGAASGNTIYF.

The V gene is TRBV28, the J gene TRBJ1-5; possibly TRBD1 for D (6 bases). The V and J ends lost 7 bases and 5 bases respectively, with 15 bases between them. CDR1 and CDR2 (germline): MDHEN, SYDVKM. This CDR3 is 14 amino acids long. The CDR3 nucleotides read TGTGCCAGCATTTCCGGACAGCGCGATCAGCCCCAGCATTTT. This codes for CASISGQRDQPQHF.

The CDR3 sequence: CASRESGRGSDTQYF. CDR3 DNA sequence: TGTGCCAGCAGGGAGAGCGGGAGGGGCTCAGATACGCAGTATTTT. The V and J genes are TRBV6-6 and TRBJ2-3, with 10 bases matching TRBD2. Germline values: CDR1 MNHNY, CDR2 SVGAGI (reference sequence). The CDR3 is 15 residues long. V was pared by 6 bases and J by 4 bases, with 7 bases of the junction left unmatched.

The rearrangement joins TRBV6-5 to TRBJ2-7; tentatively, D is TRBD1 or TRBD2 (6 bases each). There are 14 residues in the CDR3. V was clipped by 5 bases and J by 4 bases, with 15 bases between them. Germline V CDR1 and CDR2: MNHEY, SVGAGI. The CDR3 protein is CASSEGGRTYEQYF. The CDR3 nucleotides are TGTGCCAGCAGTGAAGGGGGGAGGACTTACGAGCAGTACTTC.

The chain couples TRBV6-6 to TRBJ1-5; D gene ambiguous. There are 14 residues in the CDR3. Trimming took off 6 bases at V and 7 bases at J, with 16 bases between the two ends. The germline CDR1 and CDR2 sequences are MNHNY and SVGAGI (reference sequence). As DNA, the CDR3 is TGTGCCAGCAGCCAGGACCCATTCCGCCAGCCCCAGCATTTT. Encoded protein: CASSQDPFRQPQHF.

CDR3 nucleotides: TGTGCCAGTAGTTTCAGGGCGTGGGAGACCCAGTACTTC. It encodes CASSFRAWETQYF. This chain joins TRBV19 and TRBJ2-5; D may be TRBD1 (5 bases). The germline V gene encodes CDR1 LNHDA and CDR2 SQIVND (reference sequence). V lost 5 bases, J lost 5 bases, and 12 bases lay in between. The CDR3 is made up of 13 amino acids.

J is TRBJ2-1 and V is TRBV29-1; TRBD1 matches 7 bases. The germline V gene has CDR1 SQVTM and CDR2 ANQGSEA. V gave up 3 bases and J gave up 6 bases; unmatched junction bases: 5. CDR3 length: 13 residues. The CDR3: CSVEYRGLNEQFF. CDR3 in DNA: TGCAGCGTTGAGTATAGGGGGCTCAATGAGCAGTTCTTC.

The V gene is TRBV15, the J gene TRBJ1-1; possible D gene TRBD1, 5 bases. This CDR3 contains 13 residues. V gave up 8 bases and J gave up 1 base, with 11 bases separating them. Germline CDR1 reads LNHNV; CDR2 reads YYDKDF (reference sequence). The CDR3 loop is CATGAGPNTEAFF. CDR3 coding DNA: TGTGCCACCGGGGCAGGGCCGAACACTGAAGCTTTCTTT.

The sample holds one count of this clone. CDR3 residues: CAWSPGAHQPQHF. DNA for the CDR3: TGTGCCTGGAGCCCAGGGGCTCATCAGCCCCAGCATTTT. J is TRBJ1-5 and V is TRBV30; a possible D gene is TRBD1 (6 bases). Germline CDR1 and CDR2: GTSNPN and SVGIG (reference sequence). The CDR3 has 13 residues. Between the trimmed V and J ends, which lost 3 bases and 5 bases, there was a span of 11 bases.